What follows is one TCR beta chain and its context. This clonotype was observed a few times. The specificity of this receptor is unknown. Base qualities are not at hand, and no much larger clone is one base apart. This record comes from a study of identical twins (dated by TCRdb to 2016 to 2017). Study-level background: TCR alpha and beta repertoires from monozygotic twins, unrelated adults of various ages and cord blood were deep-sequenced to test whether fetal clonotypes persist. To rule out contamination, replicate twin experiments were performed at different times with different library preparation protocols. The study at large found these results: Because the same donors could not be followed over many years, the conclusions depended on cross-sectional statistical analysis. Out-of-frame TCR alpha sharing in monozygotic twins was systematically underestimated by recombination models, whereas sharing between unrelated individuals was in agreement with the recombination models. Compared with coincidental sharing between unrelated individuals, out-of-frame TCR alpha sequences shared between twins had an excess of sequences with low generation probability. Abundant cord blood beta clonotypes carried fewer insertions; young adult naive repertoires showed a weaker similar trend, while memory repertoires showed none. Excess twin sharing in beta out-of-frame sequences was weaker because fewer shared sequences lowered the signal-to-noise ratio. Zero-insertion analyses could be partly confounded by invariant T cells such as MAIT and iNKT, although diverse VJ usage argued against such confounding for most clonotypes.

Libraries were made using 5' RACE. Reads for this sample came from an Illumina HiSeq 2000. A universal primer binding site was introduced by template switching, and a unique molecular identifier was present in the final cDNA, enabling accurate counting of TCR cDNA molecules. First-strand cDNA for TCR alpha and beta chains was synthesized from specific primers in the conserved constant-segment region. To control for contamination, every cDNA library carried two barcodes: a SMART-Mk sample barcode plus Illumina barcodes. TruSeq adapter sequences and Illumina sample barcodes were added in two successive PCR steps. TCR alpha and beta cDNA libraries were sequenced on the Illumina HiSeq platform with custom primers. Under the source paper's analysis protocol: MiGEC processed the raw reads to extract unique molecular identifiers, while MiXCR was used to determine the CDR3 positions. For each individual, recombination models were inferred using an EM algorithm with the repgenHMM and IGoR tools. Shared clonotype analysis was performed with the tcR package in R, normalizing sharing by the product of cloneset sizes. Out-of-frame nonproductive sequences were analyzed to study raw recombination free of thymic and clonal selection effects. TCRdb reanalyzed the raw reads on its own, using fastp at Q25 for trimming and MiXCR for clone calling, and kept in-frame beta chains. When rows share a CDR3 protein, they turn into one entry using the most common DNA and genes. TCRdb assigned the V and J calls; the authors' analysis was not used. This sample lists some 730,000 distinct CDR3 sequences; around a sixth were detected once. Over 10% of the sample comes from the top ten.

Every donor was a healthy Caucasian. Three pairs of female monozygotic twins, all aged roughly 18 to 30 years, made up the twin cohort. RNA for TCR libraries was isolated from peripheral blood mononuclear cells. As encoded in the germline V gene (reference sequence), CDR1 is MNHEY while CDR2 is SMNVEV. The CDR3 runs 18 amino acids, cysteine and phenylalanine included. Just the 54-base CDR3 DNA is kept, in frame starting at base 1. V and J are trimmed by 6 bases and 1 base, and the gene matches miss 17 bases of the junction. These sequences were also reported in another study, on T cells expressing NK-cell markers. The other study reports the following: TCR beta-chain repertoires were profiled in sorted CD3+CD56+NKG2C+, CD3+CD56+NKG2C- and CD3+CD56-NKG2C+ T-cell subsets from several donors. Among the eight sequenced donors, only one was HCMV-seronegative, while the other seven were HCMV-seropositive. In several experiments an anti-gammadeltaTCR antibody was added to restrict sorting to alphabetaTCR-expressing T cells. In six donors, the dominant CD3+CD56+NKG2C+ clonotypes ranked among the top 10 CD8+ clonotypes, making up roughly 1.0-8% of CD8+ T cells. Those dominant clonotypes were again the most abundant among CD3+CD56-NKG2C+ cells in a handful of donors, at roughly 28.3-60.1%. Whether the expanded NKG2C-expressing T cell clones were specific for HCMV antigens remained unclear. All eight donors whose samples were sequenced were randomly selected healthy volunteers, three of them men and five women. HCMV serostatus was determined by detecting HCMV-specific IgG in serum with a commercial ELISA kit. For several donors, bulk peripheral blood T-cell repertoires were also sequenced from unsorted PBMC. MIGEC handled demultiplexing of the reads and grouping by UMI, while MiTCR was used to assemble and quantify clonotypes. Only TCR cDNA sequences supported by at least two reads were kept to exclude erroneous sequences. The tcR package was used for downstream repertoire analysis, and clonotypes were matched between fractions using CDR3 nucleotide sequence together with V segment. VDJmatch was used to annotate antigen specificity against VDJdb, with one amino acid substitution allowed in CDR3.

What was sequenced was PBMCs. This chain is built from TRBV27 and TRBJ2-7, and TRBD1 matches 8 of the central bases. The receptor was isolated from a woman aged 18-29 years in good health. The encoded CDR3 is CASRTRRDRSGTSYEQYF. The DNA reads TGTGCCAGCAGGACTCGCCGGGACAGGTCCGGGACGTCCTACGAGCAGTACTTC.